These 17 T cell receptor beta chains were sequenced from one sample in a study of blood T cell repertoires in COVID-19. Clones were sequenced by immunoSEQ multiplex PCR, and TCRdb holds only the in-frame ones, with some missing. Among about 200,000 clones listed, 80% were seen once. Sample: peripheral blood. Receptors originate from a human donor in a cohort sampled during active COVID-19.

Only one count was recorded for this clone. The chain has TRBV7-2 and TRBJ1-1; possible D gene TRBD1, 5 bases. Trimming pared 5 bases from V and 6 bases from J, leaving 22 bases between. The CDR3 totals 16 residues. Germline V gene data show CDR1 as SGHTA and CDR2 as FQGNSA. CDR3 bases: TGTGCCAGCAGCATCGCGGGACCTACGCCCGTTTCTGAAGCTTTCTTT. Translated: CASSIAGPTPVSEAFF.

The table lists this clone with many counts. The chain joins TRBV7-6 to TRBJ1-1; 7 bases map to TRBD1. The ends lost 4 bases at V and 1 base at J; junction bases unmatched: 6. Germline CDR1 and CDR2: SGHVS and FNYEAQ. The CDR3 sequence is 15 residues long. The CDR3 DNA follows: TGTGCCAGCAGCTCGACAGGGTATTGGAACACTGAAGCTTTCTTT. It translates to CASSSTGYWNTEAFF.

V is TRBV27 and J is TRBJ1-1; D may be TRBD1 (5 bases). The CDR3 length is 15 residues. CDR1 and CDR2 (germline): MNHEY, SMNVEV (reference sequence). Deletions cut 2 bases from V and 0 bases from J, with 10 bases between. This chain's CDR3 is CASSLGVGVNTEAFF. The CDR3 DNA sequence: TGTGCCAGCAGTTTAGGCGTAGGGGTGAACACTGAAGCTTTCTTT.

This chain links TRBV28 with TRBJ1-4, with D uncertain. The CDR3 consists of 15 residues. Trimming took off 3 bases at V and 0 bases at J, with 8 bases between the two ends. CDR1 is MDHEN, CDR2 SYDVKM, per germline. The CDR3 nucleotides are TGTGCCAGCAGTTTGAGGTGGGCAACTAATGAAAAACTGTTTTTT. This sequence encodes CASSLRWATNEKLFF. The entire variable domain, with the rest obtained from reference TRBV28 and TRBJ1-4, is as follows: DVKVTQSSRYLVKRTGEKVFLECVQDMDHENMFWYRQDPGLGLRLIYFSYDVKMKEKGDIPEGYSVSREKKERFSLILESASTNQTSMYLCASSLRWATNEKLFFGSGTQLSVL.

The chain links TRBV15 to TRBJ2-7; TRBD1 aligns across 8 bases. This CDR3 spans 14 amino acids. Germline assignment: CDR1 LNHNV and CDR2 YYDKDF (reference sequence). The V gene end was trimmed by 0 bases and the J gene end by 5 bases; junction bases not matched to a gene: 3. Here the CDR3 reads CATSRDKQGDEQYF. CDR3 nucleotides: TGTGCCACCAGCAGAGATAAACAGGGGGACGAGCAGTACTTC.

The chain uses TRBV28 and TRBJ1-1, with D possibly TRBD1 on 6 matching bases. Trimming shortened V by 7 bases and J by 6 bases, and 15 bases separated the two germline ends. The CDR3 is made up of 13 amino acids. The germline V gene has CDR1 MDHEN and CDR2 SYDVKM. The CDR3 coding sequence is TGTGCCAGCATCTTAGGGGGGGTAGCTGAAGCTTTCTTT. As protein: CASILGGVAEAFF.

The rearrangement joins TRBV18 to TRBJ2-2; TRBD1 matches at 7 bases. This CDR3 is 15 amino acids long. From germline, CDR1 is KGHSH and CDR2 LQKENI. V dropped 6 bases and J dropped 4; count of bases not matched to a gene: 8. CDR3: CASSPGTESTGELFF. CDR3 nucleotides: TGTGCCAGCTCCCCCGGGACAGAGAGCACCGGGGAGCTGTTTTTT. The full variable domain, with the rest looked up from reference TRBV18 and TRBJ2-2, is NAGVMQNPRHLVRRRGQEARLRCSPMKGHSHVYWYRQLPEEGLKFMVYLQKENIIDESGMPKERFSAEFPKEGPSILRIQQVVRGDSAAYFCASSPGTESTGELFFGEGSRLTVL.

This chain joins TRBV6-5 and TRBJ1-6, with D perhaps TRBD1 (5 bases). This CDR3 comprises 13 residues. Germline CDR1 MNHEY, CDR2 SVGAGI. The CDR3 loop reads CAGGDYYNSPLHF. Written as DNA, the CDR3 is TGTGCGGGGGGGGACTACTATAATTCACCCCTCCACTTT.

This clone showed up many times. The J gene is TRBJ1-2, the V gene TRBV21-1; the listed D gene, TRBD1, was not tested against the DNA. TRBV21-1 is a pseudogene locus. The CDR3 consists of 15 residues. CDR3 sequence (DNA): TGTGCCAGCACCATCGACAGGTACGCCTTGGAGGGCTACACCTTC. Translated, it gives CASTIDRYALEGYTF.

As DNA, the CDR3 is TGTGCCAGTAGTATCGCCGGCAGGGACTACGAGCAGTACTTC. Translation gives CASSIAGRDYEQYF. V usage is TRBV19 and J usage is TRBJ2-7, with D perhaps matching TRBD1 (5 bases). This CDR3 is built from 14 residues. Trimming removed 3 bases at V and 3 bases at J, with 12 bases between. Germline V CDR1 and CDR2: LNHDA, SQIVND (reference sequence).

The chain is built from TRBV14 and TRBJ2-1, with 7 bases fitting TRBD2. Per germline, CDR1 SGHDN and CDR2 FVKESK. The CDR3 is 15 residues long. V lost 1 base and J lost 5; bases outside the gene matches: 5. The CDR3 sequence is CASSQGVAGNNEQFF. The DNA of the CDR3 is TGTGCCAGCAGCCAAGGGGTAGCGGGTAACAATGAGCAGTTCTTC.

The chain combines TRBV4-3 with TRBJ1-6; 7 bases are a match to TRBD1. Trimming took 1 base from V and 10 from J; bases not matched to a gene: 4. There are 14 residues in the CDR3. Germline-derived CDR1 and CDR2 are LGHNA and YSLEER. The CDR3 nucleotides are TGCGCCAGCAGCCAAGGACAGGGACGATCACCCCTCCACTTT. Translation: CASSQGQGRSPLHF.

This chain connects TRBV3-1 (or the pseudogene TRBV3-2) to TRBJ2-1; 7 bases are shared with TRBD2. With 2 bases clipped from V and 5 bases from J, the junction kept 9 bases outside the gene matches. This CDR3 contains 16 residues. Germline V gives CDR1 LGHDT, CDR2 YNNKEL (reference sequence). The CDR3 DNA reads TGTGCCAGCAGCCAATTGAACGGGAGGTCGAACAATGAGCAGTTCTTC. Translated: CASSQLNGRSNNEQFF.

This sequence joins TRBV28 and TRBJ2-3, with 7 bases lining up with TRBD2. This CDR3 comprises 17 residues. From germline, CDR1 is MDHEN and CDR2 SYDVKM. V was clipped by 7 bases and J by 0 bases; unmatched bases: 13. The CDR3, as DNA: TGTGCCAGCACCCTCCTAGGGGAGCGGGGAAGCACAGATACGCAGTATTTT. Translating gives CASTLLGERGSTDTQYF.

CDR3 protein: CASSLEGGTSTDTQYF. CDR3 in DNA: TGTGCCAGCAGCCTAGAAGGAGGTACTAGCACAGATACGCAGTATTTT. This rearrangement joins TRBV7-9 to TRBJ2-3; a weak D match, TRBD2 (5 bases). This CDR3 has 16 amino acids. V was pared by 5 bases and J by 0 bases, with 15 bases between. CDR1 is SEHNR, CDR2 FQNEAQ, per germline (reference sequence). Looking up the rest from reference TRBV7-9 and TRBJ2-3 gives the full variable domain: DTGVSQNPRHKITKRGQNVTFRCDPISEHNRLYWYRQTLGQGPEFLTYFQNEAQLEKSRLLSDRFSAERPKGSFSTLEIQRTEQGDSAMYLCASSLEGGTSTDTQYFGPGTRLTVL.

V is TRBV5-1 and J is TRBJ2-1; possible D gene TRBD2, 6 bases. Germline V gene data show CDR1 as SGHRS and CDR2 as YFSETQ. The CDR3 is made up of 14 amino acids. V shed 2 bases and J shed 5 bases, with 11 bases lying between them. The CDR3 protein is CASSFGDWDNEQFF. CDR3 DNA sequence: TGCGCCAGCAGCTTTGGGGACTGGGACAATGAGCAGTTCTTC.

The genes are TRBV28 and TRBJ1-3; no clear D gene. Per germline, CDR1 MDHEN and CDR2 SYDVKM. The V end was cut by 4 bases, the J end by 4 bases, with 8 bases between. CDR3 length: 13 residues. Here the CDR3 reads CASSSPQGNTIYF. The CDR3 region has the DNA TGTGCCAGCAGTTCGCCCCAGGGAAACACCATATATTTT.